The rows below give T cell receptor beta chains drawn from one sample of a study of blood T cell repertoires in COVID-19. The assay was immunoSEQ multiplex PCR, and TCRdb's table has in-frame clones only and misses some. The sample lists 250,000 to 400,000 clones, 85% to 90% occurring once. Sequenced material: peripheral blood. Receptor source: a woman aged 25-40 years with COVID-19, enrolled during active disease. The CDR3 runs from the conserved cysteine through the conserved F or W. Fields, in order: V gene, D gene, clone size, J gene, CDR3 length, CDR3 protein, CDR3 DNA. D genes are given only for firm matches. Rows may omit the clone size; those that give it use once, few, many or a size class.

v_call: TRBV11-2; d_call: NA; clone_size: NA; j_call: TRBJ1-5; cdr3_length: 14; cdr3_aa: CASSLHLGNQPQHF; cdr3_nt: TGTGCCAGCAGCTTACACCTAGGTAATCAGCCCCAGCATTTT
v_call: TRBV5-1; d_call: NA; clone_size: NA; j_call: TRBJ2-1; cdr3_length: 16; cdr3_aa: CASSLQGDGSYNEQFF; cdr3_nt: TGCGCCAGCAGCTTACAGGGCGATGGCTCCTACAATGAGCAGTTCTTC
v_call: TRBV5-1; d_call: NA; clone_size: NA; j_call: TRBJ2-1; cdr3_length: 15; cdr3_aa: CASSLGQGGNNEQFF; cdr3_nt: TGCGCCAGCAGCTTGGGTCAGGGAGGAAACAATGAGCAGTTCTTC
v_call: TRBV28; d_call: NA; clone_size: NA; j_call: TRBJ1-2; cdr3_length: 16; cdr3_aa: CASSLLDSYFNYGYTF; cdr3_nt: TGTGCCAGCAGTTTATTGGACAGTTACTTTAACTATGGCTACACCTTC
v_call: TRBV7-9; d_call: TRBD1; clone_size: NA; j_call: TRBJ1-2; cdr3_length: 15; cdr3_aa: CASSLAGGYGDGYTF; cdr3_nt: TGTGCCAGCAGCTTAGCAGGGGGCTACGGGGATGGCTACACCTTC
v_call: TRBV7-2; d_call: NA; clone_size: once; j_call: TRBJ2-3; cdr3_length: 14; cdr3_aa: CASSLGHSTDTQYF; cdr3_nt: TGTGCCAGCAGCTTAGGACATAGCACAGATACGCAGTATTTT
v_call: TRBV19; d_call: NA; clone_size: NA; j_call: TRBJ1-5; cdr3_length: 13; cdr3_aa: CASSIEQIPPQHF; cdr3_nt: TGTGCCAGTAGTATCGAACAGATTCCGCCCCAGCATTTT
v_call: TRBV2; d_call: NA; clone_size: NA; j_call: TRBJ1-5; cdr3_length: 15; cdr3_aa: CASSEHSYSNQPQHF; cdr3_nt: TGTGCCAGCAGTGAACACAGTTATAGCAATCAGCCCCAGCATTTT
v_call: TRBV4-1; d_call: TRBD1; clone_size: NA; j_call: TRBJ1-1; cdr3_length: 15; cdr3_aa: CASSYDRGLNTEAFF; cdr3_nt: TGCGCCAGCAGTTACGACAGGGGTTTGAACACTGAAGCTTTCTTT
v_call: TRBV3-1/TRBV3-2; d_call: NA; clone_size: NA; j_call: TRBJ1-3; cdr3_length: 16; cdr3_aa: CASSQVMAGPGNTIYF; cdr3_nt: TGTGCCAGCAGCCAAGTTATGGCAGGGCCCGGAAACACCATATATTTT
v_call: TRBV29-1; d_call: NA; clone_size: NA; j_call: TRBJ2-3; cdr3_length: 14; cdr3_aa: CSVDPTGGTNTQYF; cdr3_nt: TGCAGCGTTGATCCGACAGGAGGCACTAATACGCAGTATTTT
v_call: TRBV5-1; d_call: NA; clone_size: NA; j_call: TRBJ1-3; cdr3_length: 15; cdr3_aa: CASSLEGGSGNTIYF; cdr3_nt: TGCGCCAGCAGCTTGGAAGGGGGCTCTGGAAACACCATATATTTT
v_call: TRBV19; d_call: NA; clone_size: NA; j_call: TRBJ1-6; cdr3_length: 13; cdr3_aa: CASSIQGNSPLHF; cdr3_nt: TGTGCCAGTAGTATTCAGGGGAATTCACCCCTCCACTTT
v_call: TRBV19; d_call: NA; clone_size: NA; j_call: TRBJ2-6; cdr3_length: 13; cdr3_aa: CASILSGANVLTF; cdr3_nt: TGTGCCAGTATTCTCTCTGGGGCCAACGTCCTGACTTTC
v_call: TRBV7-4; d_call: TRBD1; clone_size: NA; j_call: TRBJ1-6; cdr3_length: 16; cdr3_aa: CASSLKGTGGNSPLHF; cdr3_nt: TGTGCCAGCAGCTTAAAAGGTACAGGGGGAAACTCACCCCTCCACTTT
v_call: TRBV10-1; d_call: NA; clone_size: NA; j_call: TRBJ1-1; cdr3_length: 13; cdr3_aa: CASRREWNTEAFF; cdr3_nt: TGCGCCAGCAGACGGGAGTGGAACACTGAAGCTTTCTTT
v_call: TRBV29-1; d_call: TRBD1; clone_size: NA; j_call: TRBJ2-7; cdr3_length: 12; cdr3_aa: CSVVRTGREQYF; cdr3_nt: TGCAGCGTTGTGAGGACAGGGAGGGAGCAGTACTTC
v_call: TRBV6-5; d_call: TRBD2; clone_size: NA; j_call: TRBJ2-7; cdr3_length: 15; cdr3_aa: CASRATGLAGPEQYF; cdr3_nt: TGTGCCAGCAGGGCAACGGGACTAGCGGGCCCAGAGCAGTACTTC
v_call: TRBV6-5; d_call: TRBD1; clone_size: few; j_call: TRBJ1-1; cdr3_length: 11; cdr3_aa: CAIQDRGDAFF; cdr3_nt: TGTGCCATCCAGGACAGGGGGGATGCTTTCTTT
v_call: TRBV5-1; d_call: NA; clone_size: NA; j_call: TRBJ1-2; cdr3_length: 15; cdr3_aa: CASSLDRQGAYGYTF; cdr3_nt: TGCGCCAGCAGCTTGGATCGACAAGGGGCTTATGGCTACACCTTC
v_call: TRBV28; d_call: TRBD1; clone_size: NA; j_call: TRBJ2-7; cdr3_length: 15; cdr3_aa: CASSFLSQTGSEQYF; cdr3_nt: TGTGCCAGCAGTTTCCTCTCCCAGACAGGGAGCGAGCAGTACTTC
v_call: TRBV19; d_call: NA; clone_size: NA; j_call: TRBJ1-1; cdr3_length: 13; cdr3_aa: CASKWTENTEAFF; cdr3_nt: TGTGCCAGTAAATGGACAGAGAACACTGAAGCTTTCTTT
v_call: TRBV28; d_call: NA; clone_size: few; j_call: TRBJ1-5; cdr3_length: 13; cdr3_aa: CATSDSLRQPQHF; cdr3_nt: TGTGCCACTTCGGACAGTTTGCGACAGCCCCAGCATTTT
v_call: TRBV5-4; d_call: NA; clone_size: NA; j_call: TRBJ1-2; cdr3_length: 12; cdr3_aa: CASSLLRWGYTF; cdr3_nt: TGTGCCAGCAGCTTGCTTCGGTGGGGCTACACCTTC
v_call: TRBV27; d_call: NA; clone_size: NA; j_call: TRBJ1-5; cdr3_length: 14; cdr3_aa: CASTRVGGNQPQHF; cdr3_nt: TGTGCCAGCACCAGGGTAGGGGGCAATCAGCCCCAGCATTTT
v_call: TRBV7-9; d_call: NA; clone_size: NA; j_call: TRBJ2-7; cdr3_length: 14; cdr3_aa: CASSFSGSVYEQYF; cdr3_nt: TGTGCCAGCAGCTTTAGCGGAAGCGTCTACGAGCAGTACTTC
v_call: TRBV7-8; d_call: NA; clone_size: NA; j_call: TRBJ1-4; cdr3_length: 15; cdr3_aa: CASSLVEGRSEKLFF; cdr3_nt: TGTGCCAGCAGCTTAGTAGAGGGGAGGAGTGAAAAACTGTTTTTT
v_call: TRBV28; d_call: TRBD1; clone_size: NA; j_call: TRBJ2-5; cdr3_length: 16; cdr3_aa: CASSHPRDRRQETQYF; cdr3_nt: TGTGCCAGCAGTCACCCCAGGGACAGGAGACAAGAGACCCAGTACTTC
v_call: TRBV6-5; d_call: NA; clone_size: NA; j_call: TRBJ1-2; cdr3_length: 15; cdr3_aa: CASRAGIGTNYGYTF; cdr3_nt: TGTGCCAGCAGGGCGGGGATTGGTACTAACTATGGCTACACCTTC
v_call: TRBV27; d_call: NA; clone_size: NA; j_call: TRBJ2-3; cdr3_length: 14; cdr3_aa: CASSEVRSTDTQYF; cdr3_nt: TGTGCCAGCAGTGAGGTGAGAAGCACAGATACGCAGTATTTT
v_call: TRBV19; d_call: NA; clone_size: NA; j_call: TRBJ1-2; cdr3_length: 13; cdr3_aa: CASREEDIGGYTF; cdr3_nt: TGTGCCAGTAGAGAGGAGGATATCGGCGGCTACACCTTC
v_call: TRBV5-1; d_call: TRBD1; clone_size: NA; j_call: TRBJ1-3; cdr3_length: 16; cdr3_aa: CASSLATGISGNTIYF; cdr3_nt: TGCGCCAGCAGCTTGGCGACAGGGATCAGTGGAAACACCATATATTTT
v_call: TRBV2; d_call: TRBD1; clone_size: NA; j_call: TRBJ1-2; cdr3_length: 15; cdr3_aa: CASRTPTGTNYGYTF; cdr3_nt: TGTGCCAGCAGGACTCCGACAGGGACTAACTATGGCTACACCTTC
v_call: TRBV3-1/TRBV3-2; d_call: TRBD1; clone_size: NA; j_call: TRBJ2-5; cdr3_length: 18; cdr3_aa: CASSQERILGRGLETQYF; cdr3_nt: TGTGCCAGCAGCCAAGAACGTATTTTGGGCAGGGGGCTGGAGACCCAGTACTTC
v_call: TRBV12-3/TRBV12-4; d_call: NA; clone_size: NA; j_call: TRBJ1-2; cdr3_length: 13; cdr3_aa: CASSPGTSYGYTF; cdr3_nt: TGTGCCAGCAGCCCCGGGACATCCTATGGCTACACCTTC
v_call: TRBV5-1; d_call: TRBD2; clone_size: NA; j_call: TRBJ2-3; cdr3_length: 14; cdr3_aa: CASSLVAGGNTQYF; cdr3_nt: TGCGCCAGCAGCTTGGTAGCGGGAGGCAATACGCAGTATTTT
v_call: TRBV29-1; d_call: TRBD1; clone_size: NA; j_call: TRBJ2-3; cdr3_length: 14; cdr3_aa: CSVLNWDRVDTQYF; cdr3_nt: TGCAGCGTCTTGAATTGGGACAGGGTAGATACGCAGTATTTT
v_call: TRBV5-1; d_call: TRBD2; clone_size: NA; j_call: TRBJ2-3; cdr3_length: 18; cdr3_aa: CASSLNGFLAGVTDTQYF; cdr3_nt: TGCGCCAGCAGCTTAAACGGTTTCCTAGCGGGAGTAACAGATACGCAGTATTTT
v_call: TRBV27; d_call: TRBD1; clone_size: NA; j_call: TRBJ1-2; cdr3_length: 17; cdr3_aa: CASSSMGTGEGNYGYTF; cdr3_nt: TGTGCCAGCAGTTCTATGGGGACAGGGGAGGGTAACTATGGCTACACCTTC
v_call: TRBV30; d_call: TRBD1; clone_size: NA; j_call: TRBJ1-1; cdr3_length: 15; cdr3_aa: CAWSGRDRVGTEAFF; cdr3_nt: TGTGCCTGGAGTGGCCGGGACAGGGTAGGGACTGAAGCTTTCTTT
v_call: TRBV7-9; d_call: TRBD1; clone_size: NA; j_call: TRBJ1-2; cdr3_length: 14; cdr3_aa: CATTPQGADYGYTF; cdr3_nt: TGTGCCACCACCCCTCAGGGGGCTGACTATGGCTACACCTTC
v_call: TRBV7-9; d_call: NA; clone_size: NA; j_call: TRBJ2-7; cdr3_length: 14; cdr3_aa: CASSSAGVPYEQYF; cdr3_nt: TGTGCCAGCAGCTCGGCGGGCGTACCCTACGAGCAGTACTTC
v_call: TRBV6-6; d_call: NA; clone_size: NA; j_call: TRBJ1-4; cdr3_length: 14; cdr3_aa: CASNDGWINEKLFF; cdr3_nt: TGTGCCAGCAATGACGGGTGGATTAATGAAAAGCTGTTTTTT
v_call: TRBV19; d_call: TRBD1; clone_size: NA; j_call: TRBJ2-7; cdr3_length: 15; cdr3_aa: CASSSPGQGAYEQYF; cdr3_nt: TGTGCCAGTAGTTCACCGGGACAGGGGGCTTACGAGCAGTACTTC
v_call: TRBV24-1; d_call: NA; clone_size: NA; j_call: TRBJ2-1; cdr3_length: 14; cdr3_aa: CATSDTDLNNGQFF; cdr3_nt: TGTGCCACCAGTGATACCGACTTAAACAATGGGCAGTTCTTC
v_call: TRBV27; d_call: NA; clone_size: NA; j_call: TRBJ2-7; cdr3_length: 15; cdr3_aa: CASSLFRDTGYEQYF; cdr3_nt: TGTGCCAGCAGTTTATTTAGGGACACTGGCTACGAGCAGTACTTC
v_call: TRBV11-2; d_call: TRBD1; clone_size: NA; j_call: TRBJ1-2; cdr3_length: 15; cdr3_aa: CASSLGGQGLEGYTF; cdr3_nt: TGTGCCAGCAGCTTAGGGGGACAGGGCTTAGAAGGCTACACCTTC
v_call: TRBV3-1/TRBV3-2; d_call: TRBD1; clone_size: NA; j_call: TRBJ2-6; cdr3_length: 18; cdr3_aa: CASSLGIPTGTGANVLTF; cdr3_nt: TGTGCCAGCAGCCTGGGAATACCGACAGGGACTGGGGCCAACGTCCTGACTTTC
v_call: TRBV11-3; d_call: NA; clone_size: NA; j_call: TRBJ2-6; cdr3_length: 14; cdr3_aa: CASSLGAGANVLTF; cdr3_nt: TGTGCCAGCAGCTTAGGGGCCGGGGCCAACGTCCTGACTTTC